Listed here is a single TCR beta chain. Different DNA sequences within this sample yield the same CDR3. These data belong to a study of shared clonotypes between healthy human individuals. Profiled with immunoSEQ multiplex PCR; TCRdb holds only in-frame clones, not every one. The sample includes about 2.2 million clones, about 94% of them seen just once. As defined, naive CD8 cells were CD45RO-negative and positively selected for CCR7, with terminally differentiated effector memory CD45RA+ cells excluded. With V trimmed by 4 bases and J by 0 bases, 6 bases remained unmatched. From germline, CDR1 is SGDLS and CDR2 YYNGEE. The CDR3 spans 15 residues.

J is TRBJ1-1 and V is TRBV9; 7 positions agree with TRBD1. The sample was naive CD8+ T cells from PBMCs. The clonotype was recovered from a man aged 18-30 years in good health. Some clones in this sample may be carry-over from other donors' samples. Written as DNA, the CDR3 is TGTGCCAGCAGCCCCAGGACAGGCCTGAACACTGAAGCTTTCTTT. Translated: CASSPRTGLNTEAFF.